The 24 T cell receptor beta chains given below trace back to one sample, sequenced in a study of cytomegalovirus exposure and HLA in healthy donors. Use of 60 Vbeta and 13 Jbeta primers characterized the PCR. Profiled with immunoSEQ multiplex PCR; TCRdb holds only in-frame clones, not every one. The table has roughly 150,000 clones, 70% to 90% seen once. Sample: PBMCs. The receptors were gathered from a woman between 18 and 30 years old in good health and CMV-seronegative.

This clone was counted only a few times. This rearrangement joins TRBV30 to TRBJ1-4; D gene uncertain. Germline CDR1 is GTSNPN and CDR2 is SVGIG (reference sequence). The CDR3 has 12 residues. The V end lost 5 bases, the J end lost 7 bases, and 11 bases lay between the germline ends. The CDR3 here is CAWGPAFEKLFF. CDR3 bases: TGTGCCTGGGGTCCCGCGTTTGAAAAACTGTTTTTT.

The genes are TRBV28 and TRBJ2-7, with 13 positions matching TRBD2. Germline CDR1 and CDR2: MDHEN and SYDVKM. J was trimmed by 2 bases and V by 6 bases; bases with no gene match: 4. The CDR3 runs 15 residues. The CDR3 nucleotides are TGTGCCAGCAGCGACGGACTAGCGGGAGCCTACGAGCAGTACTTC. Encoded protein: CASSDGLAGAYEQYF.

This clone has just a few counts. The gene calls are TRBV4-3 and TRBJ2-3; D unclear. V gave up 4 bases and J gave up 0 bases, with 14 bases separating them. From germline, CDR1 is LGHNA and CDR2 YSLEER. The CDR3 has 16 amino acids. CDR3 residues: CASSPHSVSSTDTQYF. As DNA, the CDR3 is TGCGCCAGCAGCCCCCACAGTGTCTCTAGCACAGATACGCAGTATTTT.

V and J are TRBV7-2 and TRBJ2-1; weak D call: TRBD1 (6 bases). V was trimmed by 2 bases and J by 4 bases, leaving 15 bases between them. CDR1 and CDR2 (germline): SGHTA, FQGNSA. CDR3 length: 16 amino acids. CDR3 sequence reads: CASSLMGAFPYNEQFF. In DNA form, the CDR3 reads TGTGCCAGCAGCTTAATGGGGGCCTTTCCGTACAATGAGCAGTTCTTC.

This chain uses TRBV30 with TRBJ2-2, with TRBD2 identical over 10 bases. This CDR3 spans 14 amino acids. Germline CDR1 reads GTSNPN; CDR2 reads SVGIG (reference sequence). Trimming cost V 3 bases and J 4 bases; bases outside gene matches: 2. The CDR3 loop reads CAWRAGGSTGELFF. CDR3 sequence (DNA): TGTGCCTGGAGAGCGGGAGGGAGCACCGGGGAGCTGTTTTTT. Full variable domain (missing parts from reference TRBV30 and TRBJ2-2): SQTIHQWPATLVQPVGSPLSLECTVEGTSNPNLYWYRQAAGRGLQLLFYSVGIGQISSEVPQNLSASRPQDRQFILSSKKLLLSDSGFYLCAWRAGGSTGELFFGEGSRLTVL.

The chain couples TRBV27 to TRBJ2-7; 7 bases align to TRBD2. The J segment lost 8 bases and the V segment lost 6 bases, leaving 13 bases of the junction unmatched. Germline V CDR1 and CDR2: MNHEY, SMNVEV (reference sequence). The CDR3 extends over 14 amino acids. The CDR3: CASSPTAGLTKQYF. The CDR3 DNA sequence: TGTGCCAGCAGCCCTACAGCGGGATTAACCAAGCAGTACTTC.

The chain's CDR3 is CASSLAGTENYEQYF. CDR3 bases: TGTGCCAGCAGCTTAGCCGGGACAGAGAACTACGAGCAGTACTTC. The chain recombines TRBV11-3 with TRBJ2-5; TRBD1 matches 7 bases. The DNA end is more similar to TRBJ2-7, so the J call may be wrong. This CDR3 has 15 residues. CDR1 is SGHNT and CDR2 is YENEEA in the germline V gene.

This clone came up a few times. V is TRBV30 and J is TRBJ2-6; possibly TRBD2 for D (5 bases). Germline V gene lookup returns CDR1 GTSNPN and CDR2 SVGIG (reference sequence). Trimming removed 4 bases from V and 0 bases from J, with 7 bases in between. This CDR3 has 14 amino acids. Here the CDR3 reads CAWKRDSGANVLTF. As DNA, the CDR3 is TGTGCCTGGAAGAGGGACTCTGGGGCCAACGTCCTGACTTTC.

The chain links TRBV28 to TRBJ2-7; the D gene is possibly TRBD1 (5 bases). Germline V CDR1 and CDR2: MDHEN, SYDVKM. CDR3 size: 13 residues. Trimming took 6 bases from V and 5 from J, leaving 14 bases between them. CDR3 nucleotide sequence: TGTGCCAGCAGCCGACAGCCGGTTCACGAGCAGTACTTC. Protein sequence: CASSRQPVHEQYF.

The rearrangement uses TRBV4-3 and TRBJ2-5, with a possible D match to TRBD2 (7 bases). The assigned J gene may be wrong: the sequence end matches TRBJ2-7 better. Germline CDR1 reads LGHNA; CDR2 reads YSLEER. There are 14 residues in the CDR3. As DNA, the CDR3 is TGCGCCAGCAGTAAAGGGGGGGGCCCCTACGAGCAGTACTTC. This codes for CASSKGGGPYEQYF.

A note on this clone: Relative to the germline gene, one junction end is altered; a read error may explain this. The rearrangement uses TRBV11-2 and TRBJ2-2; 9 nucleotides align to TRBD1. The germline CDR1 and CDR2 sequences are SGHAT and FQNNGV. The CDR3 runs 13 residues. CDR3: CASSVETGGGLFF. The CDR3 DNA reads TGTGCCAGCAGCGTAGAGACAGGGGGGGGGCTGTTTTTT.

The V and J genes are TRBV5-1 and TRBJ2-5, with a tentative D call TRBD2 (5 bases). With the DNA end fitting TRBJ2-7 better, the J assignment may be wrong. The CDR3 extends over 14 amino acids. Per germline, CDR1 SGHRS and CDR2 YFSETQ. The CDR3 DNA follows: TGCGCCAGCAGCTTACAGAGCGGCCCCTACGAGCAGTACTTC. As protein: CASSLQSGPYEQYF.

V gene TRBV28 combines with J gene TRBJ1-2, with 12 bases matching TRBD1. CDR1 is MDHEN and CDR2 is SYDVKM in the germline V gene. J lost 2 bases, V lost 6 bases, and 7 bases had no gene match. The CDR3 sequence is 16 residues long. CDR3 sequence: CASRSGQGASNYGYTF. CDR3 coding DNA: TGTGCCAGCAGGTCGGGACAGGGGGCATCCAACTATGGCTACACCTTC.

The rearrangement uses TRBV19 and TRBJ1-1; D is ambiguous. The CDR3 loop spans 15 amino acids. Looked up from germline, CDR1 is LNHDA and CDR2 is SQIVND (reference sequence). Trimming cost V 8 bases and J 0 bases, with 16 bases left between them. The CDR3 is CASHEREAMNTEAFF. Here the CDR3 DNA reads TGTGCCAGTCACGAGAGGGAGGCAATGAACACTGAAGCTTTCTTT.

This clone has only one observation. V and J are TRBV15 and TRBJ2-1, with 8 bases matching TRBD2. The length of the CDR3 is 17 residues. Trimming at V came to 4 bases and at J to 3 bases, leaving 11 bases not matched to a gene. The germline V gene has CDR1 LNHNV and CDR2 YYDKDF (reference sequence). The CDR3 is CATSTSRGEGYYNEQFF. CDR3 bases: TGTGCCACCAGCACCTCGCGGGGGGAGGGGTACTACAATGAGCAGTTCTTC.

The rearrangement uses TRBV6-5 and TRBJ2-2; 11 positions agree with TRBD1. The length of the CDR3 is 13 residues. CDR1 is MNHEY, CDR2 SVGAGI, per germline. CDR3 sequence: CALRDRGSGELFF. In DNA form, the CDR3 reads TGTGCTTTGAGGGACAGGGGGTCCGGGGAGCTGTTTTTT.

This clone has just one count. The V gene is TRBV27, the J gene TRBJ1-1; D remains unclear. V was clipped by 6 bases and J by 8 bases, with 16 bases between them. Germline CDR1 and CDR2: MNHEY and SMNVEV (reference sequence). The CDR3 is 13 amino acids. The CDR3 sequence is CASRLSTSGEAFF. CDR3 nucleotides: TGTGCCAGCAGACTCTCAACGTCGGGAGAAGCTTTCTTT.

The rearrangement uses TRBV28 and TRBJ1-4, with 12 bases fitting TRBD1. After removal of 5 bases from V and 11 bases from J, the junction contained 15 bases not matched to a gene. This CDR3 spans 17 amino acids. CDR1 is MDHEN and CDR2 is SYDVKM in the germline V gene. CDR3 loop: CASSPNSGTGGAGKLFF. The DNA of the CDR3 is TGTGCCAGCAGTCCTAATTCCGGGACAGGGGGCGCCGGGAAACTGTTTTTT.

The V gene is TRBV29-1, the J gene TRBJ2-1; D may be TRBD2 (5 bases). CDR1 and CDR2 (germline): SQVTM, ANQGSEA. There are 14 residues in the CDR3. Trimming shortened V by 5 bases and J by 6 bases, and 17 bases separated the two germline ends. The CDR3 reads CSVLALWLGNEQFF. For the CDR3, the DNA is TGCAGCGTTCTAGCATTGTGGTTGGGCAATGAGCAGTTCTTC.

This rearrangement joins TRBV29-1 to TRBJ2-7; TRBD1 aligns across 7 bases. The ends lost 3 bases at V and 0 bases at J; junction bases unmatched: 2. Germline V gene sequence: CDR1 SQVTM, CDR2 ANQGSEA. This CDR3 spans 13 amino acids. In nucleotides, the CDR3 is TGCAGCGTTGAGGGACAGAACTCCTACGAGCAGTACTTC. Its translation: CSVEGQNSYEQYF.

The chain couples TRBV15 to TRBJ1-2; D possibly corresponds to TRBD1 (5 bases). This CDR3 has 14 amino acids. Trimming took off 4 bases at V and 6 bases at J, with 15 bases between the two ends. Germline V lookup: CDR1 LNHNV, CDR2 YYDKDF (reference sequence). In DNA, the CDR3 is TGTGCCACCAGCAAACCCAGGGAATCCCATGGCTACACCTTC. It is translated as CATSKPRESHGYTF.

The chain has TRBV5-1 and TRBJ1-1, with D possibly being TRBD1 (6 bases). CDR3 length: 14 amino acids. Germline CDR1 and CDR2: SGHRS and YFSETQ. Trimming stripped 4 bases from V and 0 bases from J, with 10 bases between. The CDR3 DNA reads TGCGCCAGCAGCCCGGACAGAATGAACACTGAAGCTTTCTTT. It encodes CASSPDRMNTEAFF. Supplemented by reference TRBV5-1 and TRBJ1-1, the full variable domain reads KAGVTQTPRYLIKTRGQQVTLSCSPISGHRSVSWYQQTPGQGLQFLFEYFSETQRNKGNFPGRFSGRQFSNSRSEMNVSTLELGDSALYLCASSPDRMNTEAFFGQGTRLTVV.

The chain employs TRBV5-1 and TRBJ2-1, with 9 bases lining up with TRBD1. CDR1 and CDR2 from the germline V gene are SGHRS and YFSETQ. The V gene end was trimmed by 1 base and the J gene end by 8 bases; junction bases not matched to a gene: 7. The CDR3 covers 15 residues. The CDR3 region has the DNA TGCGCCAGCAGCTTGAGTACAGGGGGCTTGGATGAGCAGTTCTTC. Its protein product is CASSLSTGGLDEQFF.

This rearrangement joins TRBV4-1 to TRBJ2-3; D is ambiguous. The CDR3 spans 15 residues. Germline V gives CDR1 MGHRA, CDR2 YSYEKL. V lost 7 bases, J lost 0 bases, and 14 bases lay in between. The DNA for the CDR3 is TGCGCCAGCACCAGTTCAATCCCTAGCACAGATACGCAGTATTTT. Translated: CASTSSIPSTDTQYF.